The 27 T cell receptor beta chains given below trace back to one sample, sequenced in a study of sequential checkpoint blockade in melanoma. Treatment in this sample: randomized to nivolumab then ipilimumab (arm A) or the reverse (arm B). Repertoires were generated with immunoSEQ multiplex PCR, while TCRdb's copy carries only in-frame clones and drops some. Of 10,000 to 11,000 clones in the sample, less than 85% are singletons; the top ten hold approximately 50%. Here the sequenced sample was CD8+ T cells sorted from blood (inferred from file names), taken from a patient given nivolumab and ipilimumab in sequence. Source of these receptors: a human donor with melanoma.

This chain joins TRBV4-3 and TRBJ2-7; D perhaps matches TRBD2 (6 bases). Trimming left V 3 bases short and J 7 bases short, with 25 bases between. Germline loops: CDR1 LGHNA, CDR2 YSLEER. The CDR3 totals 17 residues. CDR3 in amino acids: CASSQASWGDLAGEQYF. CDR3 in DNA: TGCGCCAGCAGCCAGGCGTCTTGGGGGGACTTAGCCGGGGAGCAGTACTTC.

The chain is built from TRBV7-2 and TRBJ2-7; 11 bases are shared with TRBD1. The germline gives CDR1 SGHTA, CDR2 FQGNSA. Losses at the gene ends were 5 bases for V and 3 bases for J; bases not matched to a gene: 6. The CDR3 runs to 15 residues. DNA for the CDR3: TGTGCCAGCAGCCTGACCGGGACAGGGGGCTACGAGCAGTACTTC. This codes for CASSLTGTGGYEQYF.

The rearrangement links TRBV28 to TRBJ1-6; D is unresolved. CDR3 length: 15 amino acids. Germline V gene sequence: CDR1 MDHEN, CDR2 SYDVKM. V lost 5 bases and J lost 8, with 16 bases in between. The CDR3 DNA reads TGTGCCAGCAGTCTCCAGTGGGTGAGGGATTCACCCCTCCACTTT. Translating gives CASSLQWVRDSPLHF.

In this sample, this clone turned up a few times. The V and J genes are TRBV21-1 and TRBJ2-7; TRBD2, the D gene given by the table, was not confirmed from the DNA. TRBV21-1 is shown as a pseudogene. The CDR3 length is 15 residues. In DNA form, the CDR3 reads TGTGCCAGCAGCAACCCCGAACGCGGGTCCTACGAGCAGTACTTC. It codes for CASSNPERGSYEQYF.

This sequence joins TRBV7-9 and TRBJ1-2; 9 bases align to TRBD1. With 8 bases clipped from V and 6 bases from J, the junction kept 1 base outside the gene matches. CDR3 size: 11 residues. From germline, CDR1 is SEHNR and CDR2 FQNEAQ (reference sequence). The CDR3: CASWTGDGYTF. For the CDR3, the DNA is TGTGCCAGCTGGACAGGGGATGGCTACACCTTC.

The rearrangement joins TRBV4-3 to TRBJ2-5; 7 bases are shared with TRBD1. The J call is in doubt because the DNA end fits TRBJ2-7 better. Per germline, CDR1 LGHNA and CDR2 YSLEER. The CDR3 contains 15 residues. The CDR3 nucleotides are TGCGCCAGCAGCCAAGGACAGGGTCTCTCCTACGAGCAGTACTTC. Residues: CASSQGQGLSYEQYF.

The rearrangement joins TRBV4-1 to TRBJ2-7; D is unclear. Germline V gene sequence: CDR1 MGHRA, CDR2 YSYEKL. The V end was cut by 1 base, the J end by 3 bases, with 13 bases between. The CDR3 sequence is 15 residues long. CDR3 DNA: TGCGCCAGCAGCCAAGGAGCAGAGGCGGACTACGAGCAGTACTTC. It translates to CASSQGAEADYEQYF.

V gene TRBV18 combines with J gene TRBJ2-7, with D perhaps TRBD1 (6 bases). CDR1 is KGHSH, CDR2 LQKENI, per germline. Trimming stripped 2 bases from V and 12 bases from J, with 17 bases between. The CDR3 is 13 amino acids. The chain's CDR3 is CASSPISNRELYF. CDR3 nucleotide sequence: TGTGCCAGCTCACCAATCTCCAACAGGGAGTTGTACTTC.

J is TRBJ1-1 and V is TRBV30; D is uncertain. In germline, CDR1 is GTSNPN, CDR2 SVGIG (reference sequence). The length of the CDR3 is 15 residues. Trimming shortened V by 2 bases and J by 1 base, and 14 bases separated the two germline ends. CDR3 region: CAWSTPAGKNTEAFF. In DNA form, the CDR3 reads TGTGCCTGGAGTACGCCGGCCGGGAAGAACACTGAAGCTTTCTTT.

On this clone: Mismatch with germline at one junction end may stem from a read error. The V and J genes are TRBV7-9 and TRBJ2-7; a possible D gene is TRBD1 (7 bases). CDR3 size: 15 residues. In germline, CDR1 is SEHNR, CDR2 FQNEAQ (reference sequence). CDR3 in DNA: TGCGCCAGCAGCCAAGACCAGGGGGGAAGCTACGAGCAGTACTTC. Translation gives CASSQDQGGSYEQYF.

This clone was observed a few times. The V and J genes are TRBV16 and TRBJ2-7, with D possibly matching TRBD2 (5 bases). Germline CDR1 is KGHSY and CDR2 is FQNENV. V lost 4 bases and J 9 bases, leaving 16 bases between the germline ends. The CDR3 totals 13 residues. CDR3: CASSPFANRGQYF. CDR3 nucleotide sequence: TGTGCCAGCAGCCCCTTTGCGAACCGGGGGCAGTACTTC.

The chain carries TRBV9 and TRBJ1-2, with unresolved D. Trimming shortened V by 3 bases and J by 8 bases, and 8 bases separated the two germline ends. Looked up from germline, CDR1 is SGDLS and CDR2 is YYNGEE. The CDR3 runs 11 residues. CDR3 DNA sequence: TGTGCCAGCAGCGCTCGGGAGGGCTACACCTTC. This gives the protein CASSAREGYTF.

The chain is built from TRBV7-9 and TRBJ1-4; 10 bases align to TRBD1. V was clipped by 5 bases and J by 8 bases; unmatched bases: 8. This CDR3 contains 15 residues. Per germline, CDR1 SEHNR and CDR2 FQNEAQ (reference sequence). The DNA of the CDR3 is TGTGCCAGCAGCGCACTGACAGGGGGCAGAGAAAAACTGTTTTTT. It translates to CASSALTGGREKLFF.

Relative to its sample, this clone is medium-sized. This chain connects TRBV27 to TRBJ1-5; TRBD1 agrees at 8 bases. The CDR3 covers 15 residues. After removal of 5 bases from V and 7 bases from J, the junction contained 10 bases not matched to a gene. Germline values: CDR1 MNHEY, CDR2 SMNVEV (reference sequence). CDR3 DNA: TGTGCCAGCAGTCCCTCGACAGGGGTTGGGCAGCCCCAGCATTTT. It is translated as CASSPSTGVGQPQHF.

The chain couples TRBV9 to TRBJ1-3; TRBD1 agrees at 8 bases. After removal of 0 bases from V and 8 bases from J, the junction contained 7 bases not matched to a gene. The V gene's germline CDR1 is SGDLS and CDR2 YYNGEE. The CDR3 loop spans 15 amino acids. The CDR3 nucleotides read TGTGCCAGCAGCGTAGCTGGACAGGGTCAGGACACCATATATTTT. Its translation: CASSVAGQGQDTIYF.

This chain links TRBV10-3 with TRBJ1-1; D is undetermined. V was pared by 8 bases and J by 7 bases, with 11 bases between. The CDR3 has 11 residues. The V gene's germline CDR1 is ENHRY and CDR2 SYGVKD. The chain's CDR3 is CAIGRGIEAFF. The DNA for the CDR3 is TGTGCCATCGGTCGCGGGATTGAAGCTTTCTTT.

The V gene is TRBV9, the J gene TRBJ1-1, with D possibly TRBD1 on 6 matching bases. Trimming shortened V by 4 bases and J by 8 bases, and 12 bases separated the two germline ends. This CDR3 region has 12 residues. Germline V gives CDR1 SGDLS, CDR2 YYNGEE. CDR3 protein: CASSKPGQEAFF. In DNA, the CDR3 is TGTGCCAGCAGCAAACCGGGACAAGAAGCTTTCTTT.

J is TRBJ1-1 and V is TRBV27; TRBD1 aligns across 7 bases. The CDR3 loop spans 15 amino acids. Germline assignment: CDR1 MNHEY and CDR2 SMNVEV (reference sequence). J gave up 4 bases and V 3 bases, and 8 bases lay outside the gene matches. The CDR3 loop is CASSFFSAGGTEAFF. CDR3 DNA: TGTGCCAGCAGTTTTTTTTCGGCAGGGGGCACTGAAGCTTTCTTT.

The rearrangement uses TRBV27 and TRBJ1-2; 10 nucleotides match TRBD1. CDR3 size: 13 residues. Per the germline V gene, CDR1 is MNHEY and CDR2 is SMNVEV (reference sequence). Trimming cost V 4 bases and J 8 bases; bases outside gene matches: 4. CDR3 DNA sequence: TGTGCCAGCAGTTGGACAGGGGGAAAGGGCTACACCTTC. Its protein product is CASSWTGGKGYTF.

The V gene is TRBV7-9, the J gene TRBJ1-1; 7 positions match TRBD1. CDR1 and CDR2 from the germline V gene are SEHNR and FQNEAQ (reference sequence). The V segment lost 6 bases and the J segment 4 bases; nucleotides outside the gene matches: 8. This CDR3 contains 14 residues. The DNA of the CDR3 is TGTGCCAGCAGGAAGGAGGGGGCGATCACTGAAGCTTTCTTT. Its protein product is CASRKEGAITEAFF.

The chain joins TRBV11-2 to TRBJ2-7, with D maybe TRBD1 (5 bases). Germline CDR1 is SGHAT and CDR2 is FQNNGV. This CDR3 region has 17 residues. V shed 0 bases and J shed 1 base, with 16 bases lying between them. The DNA for the CDR3 is TGTGCCAGCAGCTTAGATCGCGACAGATACCTATCCTACGAGCAGTACTTC. As protein: CASSLDRDRYLSYEQYF.

This clone was detected once. The chain carries TRBV10-2 and TRBJ2-7; D possibly corresponds to TRBD2 (7 bases). There are 14 residues in the CDR3. The germline V and J ends were trimmed by 8 bases and 2 bases, with 16 bases remaining between them. CDR1 WSHSY and CDR2 SAAADI come from the germline V gene. This CDR3 reads CASEGGGGAYEQYF. CDR3 sequence (DNA): TGCGCCAGCGAGGGAGGCGGGGGCGCCTACGAGCAGTACTTC.

The chain is built from TRBV27 and TRBJ2-7, with 7 bases aligning to TRBD2. Germline V lookup: CDR1 MNHEY, CDR2 SMNVEV (reference sequence). The CDR3 consists of 15 residues. Unmatched junction bases numbered 8, after V lost 6 bases and J lost 0 bases. CDR3 bases: TGTGCCAGCAGGTCCTTGGGGGGGAGCTCCTACGAGCAGTACTTC. It encodes CASRSLGGSSYEQYF.

Here the CDR3 DNA reads TGTGCCAGCAGCTCGAGCTCCTACGAGCAGTACTTC. Protein: CASSSSSYEQYF. V is TRBV5-4 and J is TRBJ2-7; no firm D call. This CDR3 spans 12 amino acids. Looked up from germline, CDR1 is SGHNT and CDR2 is YYREEE (reference sequence). V was shortened by 3 bases and J by 0 bases, with 4 bases between the two germline ends.

The chain joins TRBV6-4 to TRBJ1-2, with D perhaps TRBD1 (5 bases). This CDR3 is built from 15 residues. V was cut by 6 bases and J by 3 bases, with 17 bases left in between. Germline V gene sequence: CDR1 MRHNA, CDR2 SNTAGT. CDR3 sequence (DNA): TGTGCCAGCAGCGCTGGAAATAGGGGCGACTATGGCTACACCTTC. Protein: CASSAGNRGDYGYTF.

This clone has only a few counts. It differs at one base from a far larger clone, so likely a read error. At the DNA level, this CDR3 is encoded by other sequences in the same sample as well. The gene calls are TRBV7-9 and TRBJ1-6, with D possibly being TRBD1 (6 bases). The germline V gene has CDR1 SEHNR and CDR2 FQNEAQ (reference sequence). The CDR3 length is 13 residues. Trimming removed 5 bases from V and 8 bases from J, with 10 bases in between. CDR3 DNA sequence: TGTGCCAGCAGCCAGGCAGGGGATTCACCCCTCCACTTT. Translated, it gives CASSQAGDSPLHF.

This clone has a handful of counts. CDR3 protein: CATSLTGGSSYEQYF. The DNA of the CDR3 is TGTGCCACCTCCCTCACCGGGGGGAGCTCCTACGAGCAGTACTTC. The J gene is TRBJ2-7, the V gene TRBV7-2, with 7 bases aligning to TRBD2. The CDR3 contains 15 residues. Losses at the gene ends were 10 bases for V and 0 bases for J; bases not matched to a gene: 12. Germline CDR1 reads SGHTA; CDR2 reads FQGNSA.